This T cell receptor beta chain is drawn from a study of T cells after yellow fever vaccination. With respect to this clonotype: Its antigen is unknown.

Study results and caveats: A weaker but faster secondary response was observed, peaking on day 5 versus 15. Contaminants from the bulk population, in the form of abundant clonotypes, could be found in FACS-sorted repertoires.

From the 5' RACE reads, TCRdb called clonotypes with MiXCR, one entry per CDR3 protein. The repertoire consists of a few hundred thousand distinct CDR3 sequences, with approximately 10% occurring once and the leading ten covering 3% to 4%. The CDR3 length is 13 residues. Trimming removed 7 bases from V and 7 bases from J, with 14 bases in between. In germline, CDR1 is MNHEY, CDR2 SVGEGT. The sample was CD4+ T cells sorted from PBMCs, taken 5 days after the yellow fever booster vaccination. This chain joins TRBV6-2 or TRBV6-3 and TRBJ2-1; D possibly corresponds to TRBD1 (5 bases). This TCR was sampled from a young man who received the YFV17D yellow fever vaccine. CDR3 nucleotide sequence: TGTGCCAGCATCCGACAGTTCGGGAATGAGCAGTTCTTC. As protein: CASIRQFGNEQFF.